The rows below give T cell receptor beta chains drawn from one sample of a study of molecular identifiers for immune sequencing clone quantification. TCRdb ran MiXCR on the PCR reads and lists one entry per CDR3 protein. The data show approximately 54,000 distinct CDR3 sequences, under 30% seen once. Input material: naive CD8+ T cells from blood, with Jurkat cell RNA spiked in. These receptors were taken from a human donor in good health. Some libraries in this study had Jurkat cell RNA spiked in. CDR3s include the opening cysteine and the closing phenylalanine or tryptophan. The D gene is left open where the match is weak. Not all rows give a size; the values are once, few, many and, for expanded clones, a class.

j_call d_call v_call clone_size cdr3_length cdr3_nt cdr3_aa
TRBJ2-1 TRBD2 TRBV20-1 many 16 TGCAGTGCTCTAAGCGGGAGGGCTCCCCCCTACAATGAGCAGTTCTTC CSALSGRAPPYNEQFF
TRBJ2-1 - TRBV11-2 - 11 TGTGCCTCCCTAACCTACAATGAGCAGTTCTTC CASLTYNEQFF
TRBJ1-1 - TRBV10-2 many 13 TGCGCCACTATGGGGACCGCGAACACTGAAGCTTTCTTT CATMGTANTEAFF
TRBJ2-7 TRBD1 TRBV29-1 many 13 TGCAGCGTTGAAACAGGGGGTCCCTACGAGCAGTACTTC CSVETGGPYEQYF
TRBJ2-2 - TRBV30 many 12 TGTGCCTGGAGTGTAAAGCCCGGGGAGCTGTTTTTT CAWSVKPGELFF
TRBJ2-2 - TRBV7-9 many 15 TGTGCCAGCAGCTTAACCCAATGGGGCACCGGGGAGCTGTTTTTT CASSLTQWGTGELFF
TRBJ2-1 TRBD2 TRBV24-1 few 13 TGTGCCACCACTAGCGGGAGCTTAGGTGAGCAGTTCTTC CATTSGSLGEQFF
TRBJ1-2 - TRBV5-6 many 15 TGTGCCAGCAGCTTGGTGCAGGCCGGGCGCTATGGCTACACCTTC CASSLVQAGRYGYTF
TRBJ2-1 - TRBV14 - 17 TGTGCCAGCACCCAAGATCTGCAGCTACGCTCCTACAATGAGCAGTTCTTC CASTQDLQLRSYNEQFF
TRBJ2-3 TRBD1 TRBV7-6 many 16 TGTGCCAGCAGCTCAACAGGGGCCACTAGCACAGATACGCAGTATTTT CASSSTGATSTDTQYF
TRBJ2-6 - TRBV19 many 15 TGTGCCAGTAGTATAGGCGGCTCTGGGGCCAACGTCCTGACTTTC CASSIGGSGANVLTF
TRBJ2-3 TRBD2 TRBV4-3 - 16 TGCGCCAGCAGCCAAATACGGGGGGGCCTCGCAGATACGCAGTATTTT CASSQIRGGLADTQYF
TRBJ1-5 - TRBV6-2/TRBV6-3 many 16 TGTGCCAGCAGTTACCAGGGACCAGGGAGCAATCAGCCCCAGCATTTT CASSYQGPGSNQPQHF
TRBJ2-7 - TRBV20-1 - 15 TGCAGTGCTAGAGATCAGCACACCTACTCCTACGAGCAGTACTTC CSARDQHTYSYEQYF
TRBJ2-6 - TRBV3-2 - 17 TGTGCCAGCAGCCCTCTTATGGGGGCCAAAGTGGCCTACGTCCTGACTTTC CASSPLMGAKVAYVLTF
TRBJ1-5 - TRBV7-2 many 14 TGTGCCAGCAGCTTAGCGGAGTCCGGGCAGCCCCAGCATTTT CASSLAESGQPQHF
TRBJ2-7 TRBD2 TRBV2 - 15 TGTGCCAGCAGGAGACTGGGGGGGGAGGAATACGAGCAGTACTTC CASRRLGGEEYEQYF
TRBJ2-3 - TRBV3-2 few 14 TGTGCCAGCAGCCATCCCGGGAGCACAGATACGCAGTATTTT CASSHPGSTDTQYF
TRBJ2-1 TRBD2 TRBV4-3 - 18 TGCGCCAGCAGCCAAGAAGTTGGCAAGCGGGAGGGCCTCTATGAGCAGTTCTTC CASSQEVGKREGLYEQFF
TRBJ2-7 - TRBV28 many 14 TGTGCCAGCAGTCTAACTGCGGTCTCCTACGAGCAGTACTTC CASSLTAVSYEQYF
TRBJ2-7 TRBD1 TRBV6-1 many 16 TGTGCCAGCAGTGAACCTTACGACAGGGGGCTTTACGAGCAGTACTTC CASSEPYDRGLYEQYF
TRBJ2-2 - TRBV6-2/TRBV6-3 many 15 TGTGCCAGCAGTTACTCCCAATCGAACACCGGGGAGCTGTTTTTT CASSYSQSNTGELFF